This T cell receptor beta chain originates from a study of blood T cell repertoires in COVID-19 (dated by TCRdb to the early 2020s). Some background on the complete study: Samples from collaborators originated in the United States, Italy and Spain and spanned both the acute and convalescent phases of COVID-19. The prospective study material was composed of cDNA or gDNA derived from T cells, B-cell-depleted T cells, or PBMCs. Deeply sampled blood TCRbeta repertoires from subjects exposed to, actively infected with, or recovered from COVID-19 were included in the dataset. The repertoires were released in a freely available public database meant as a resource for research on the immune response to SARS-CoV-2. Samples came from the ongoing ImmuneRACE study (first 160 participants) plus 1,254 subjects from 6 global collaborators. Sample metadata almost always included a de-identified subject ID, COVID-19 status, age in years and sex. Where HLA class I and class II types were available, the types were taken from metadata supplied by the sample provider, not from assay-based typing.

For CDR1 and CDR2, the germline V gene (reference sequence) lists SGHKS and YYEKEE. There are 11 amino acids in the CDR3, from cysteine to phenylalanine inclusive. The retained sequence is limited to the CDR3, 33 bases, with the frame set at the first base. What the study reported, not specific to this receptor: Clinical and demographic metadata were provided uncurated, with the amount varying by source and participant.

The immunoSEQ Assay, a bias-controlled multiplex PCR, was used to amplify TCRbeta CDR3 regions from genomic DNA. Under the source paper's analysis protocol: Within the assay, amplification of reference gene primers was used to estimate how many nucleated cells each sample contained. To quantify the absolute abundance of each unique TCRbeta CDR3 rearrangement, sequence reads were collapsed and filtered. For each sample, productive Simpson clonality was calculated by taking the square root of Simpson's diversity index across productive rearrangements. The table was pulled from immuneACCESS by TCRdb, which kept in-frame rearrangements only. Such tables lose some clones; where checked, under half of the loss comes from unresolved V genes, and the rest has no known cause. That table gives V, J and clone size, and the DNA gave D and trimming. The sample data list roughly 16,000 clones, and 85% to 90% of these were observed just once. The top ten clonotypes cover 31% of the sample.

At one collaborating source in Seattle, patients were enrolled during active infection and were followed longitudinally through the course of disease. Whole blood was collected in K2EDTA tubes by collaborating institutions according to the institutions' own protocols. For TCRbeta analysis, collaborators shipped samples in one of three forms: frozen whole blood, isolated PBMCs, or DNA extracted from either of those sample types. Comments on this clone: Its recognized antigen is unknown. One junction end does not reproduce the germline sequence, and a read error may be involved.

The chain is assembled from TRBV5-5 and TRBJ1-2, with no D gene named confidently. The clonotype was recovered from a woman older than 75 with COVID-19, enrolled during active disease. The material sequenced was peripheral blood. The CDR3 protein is CASSLLGSPRF. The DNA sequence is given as TGTGCCAGCAGCTTGCTGGGTTCTCCGAGGTTC.